This T cell receptor (beta chain) derives from a study of T cells after yellow fever vaccination. This clonotype was seen ten or more times. The CDR3 consists of 18 residues. Losses at the gene ends were 4 bases for V and 4 bases for J; bases not matched to a gene: 12. Germline lookup yields CDR1 MGHRA and CDR2 YSYEKL. Each CDR3 protein gets one entry after TCRdb re-called the 5' RACE reads with MiXCR. The table records under 150,000 distinct CDR3 sequences, about 7.7% of them present only once. The source is a man aged 25 to 40 who received the YFV17D yellow fever vaccine. The J gene is TRBJ2-7, the V gene TRBV4-1; 14 positions match TRBD2. The sequences come from CD4+ T cells sorted from PBMCs, collected 5 days after the yellow fever booster vaccination. The DNA for the CDR3 is TGCGCCAGCAGCCGTGGGACTAGCGGGAGTTACGTGATTTACGAGCAGTACTTC. This gives the protein CASSRGTSGSYVIYEQYF.